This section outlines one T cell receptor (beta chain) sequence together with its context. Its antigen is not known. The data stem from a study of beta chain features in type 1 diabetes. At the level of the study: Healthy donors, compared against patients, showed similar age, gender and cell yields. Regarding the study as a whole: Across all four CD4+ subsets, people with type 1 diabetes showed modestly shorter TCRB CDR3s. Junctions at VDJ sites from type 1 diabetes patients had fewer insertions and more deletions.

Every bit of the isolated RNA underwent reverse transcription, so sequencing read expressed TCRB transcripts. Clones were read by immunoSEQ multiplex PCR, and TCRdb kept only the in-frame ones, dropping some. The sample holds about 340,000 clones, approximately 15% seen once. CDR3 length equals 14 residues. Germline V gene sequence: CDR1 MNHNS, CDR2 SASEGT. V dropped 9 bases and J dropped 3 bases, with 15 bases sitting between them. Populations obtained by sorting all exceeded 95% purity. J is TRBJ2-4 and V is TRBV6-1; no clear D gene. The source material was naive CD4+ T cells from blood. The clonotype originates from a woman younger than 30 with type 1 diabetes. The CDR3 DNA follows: TGTGCCAGTTCCGAGCCTCGGGTCAAAAACATTCAGTACTTC. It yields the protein CASSEPRVKNIQYF.